This T cell receptor (beta chain) came from a study of CD8+CD57+ T cells in acquired aplastic anemia. CDR3 and TCR beta VDJ profiling relied on a genomic DNA template. TCRdb called the reads again in MiXCR, with one record for every CDR3 protein. The repertoire includes about 170,000 distinct CDR3 sequences, around 60% of them detected once, and under 50% sits in the top ten. The CDR3 covers 15 residues. Germline assignment: CDR1 SEHNR and CDR2 FQNEAQ (reference sequence). Trimming stripped 6 bases from V and 4 bases from J, with 17 bases between. Sequenced sample: sorted CD4+, CD8+, or CD8+CD57+ T cells (not recorded which) from PBMCs. This chain uses TRBV7-9 with TRBJ2-3; possibly TRBD2 for D (7 bases). The sequence was collected from a human donor in good health. CDR3 sequence reads: CASSVMGGPADTQYF. The CDR3 region has the DNA TGTGCCAGCAGTGTAATGGGGGGGCCCGCAGATACGCAGTATTTT.